The present TCR beta chain was sequenced within a study of Tregs in tolerant kidney transplant recipients (dated by TCRdb to between 2018 and 2021). Study-level background: The study used TCRbeta sequencing to identify donor-specific regulatory T cells before combined kidney and bone marrow transplantation, then tracked those cells after transplant.

For this clone: Which antigen it targets is not known. Read sequence stops 3 residues before the CDR3 end, and the germline J gene provides the missing end.

For TCRbeta CDR3 sequencing, genomic DNA from the sorted cells was extracted using the QIAGEN DNeasy Blood and Tissue Kit. Through immunoSEQ, high-throughput TCRbeta CDR3 sequencing was done commercially, including PCR amplification with internal controls and bias correction. The authors' analysis ran thus. Unique productive TCRbeta sequences were defined by CDR3 nucleotide sequence where primers matched, and otherwise by CDR3 amino acid sequence together with Vbeta and Jbeta genes. To correct for sorting error, sequences found in more than one sorted population at a frequency ratio of 2:1 or less were discarded, and the remaining shared sequences were assigned to the population with the higher frequency. Sequences were defined as donor-reactive when expanded at least 5-fold in CFSE-low cells versus unstimulated cells and present at a frequency of at least 0.01% in CFSE-low cells. Repertoire divergence was quantified by Jensen-Shannon divergence calculated from the top 100 TCRbeta sequences ranked by frequency. For samples with multiple sequencing runs, sorting error was corrected separately for each run before the runs were pooled. Here the immuneACCESS table is served through TCRdb, limited to in-frame sequences with V and J called. Missing clones are a known gap in these copies; in checked studies unresolved V genes cover under half, and the rest lacks a known reason. That table is the source of V, J and clone size, and D and trimming were worked out from the DNA. The sample has about 11,000 clones on record. The top ten clonotypes cover roughly a quarter of the sample.

The research as a whole found: Donor-specific Treg expansion was found to exceed global Treg expansion in tolerant patients, suggesting antigen-driven rather than nonspecific expansion. For some patients the PCR primers changed over time, which made it impossible to compare the samples from those patients at the nucleotide level. Biological reproducibility was not directly assessed, although technical replication error appeared to be minimal. Expanding Tregs with activated donor B cells appeared to identify the most biologically relevant and donor-specific TCRbeta repertoire. Because only a small number of patients were included, the study had limitations, and the results will need to be validated in larger populations as well as under other immunosuppression protocols.

CDR1 and CDR2 are drawn from the germline V gene: LGHNA, YNFKEQ. Including the terminal cysteine and phenylalanine, the CDR3 comprises 16 residues. The 39 bases shown cover part of the CDR3, and their frame starts at base 1. At the junction V is shortened by 3 bases and J by 2 bases, with 17 bases in between. The transplants used related donors with nonmyeloablative bone marrow transplantation, and mixed chimerism in the human trials was transient. Unstimulated Tregs (CD4+CD25+CD127-), CD4+ non-Tregs (CD4+CD25-), CD4 and CD8 cells were FACS-sorted from thawed PBMCs. Patients were 4 combined kidney and bone marrow transplant recipients from the ITN036ST trial, and only these trial subjects had samples available. Healthy control blood was separated into PBMCs by Ficoll density gradient and cryopreserved, and patient PBMCs were collected both before and after transplant.

Sequences were derived from CD8+ T cells from blood (PBMCs), sampled 24 months after the transplant. The chain is assembled from TRBV4-2 and TRBJ2-7; the D gene is perhaps TRBD1, from 5 matching bases. This clonotype was sampled from a human patient who received a combined kidney and bone marrow transplant. After a transplant, not all T cells may be the patient's own; some may come from the graft donor. The CDR3 sequence is CASSQTEGQGTYEQYF. The covered CDR3 bases are TGTGCCAGCAGCCAGACGGAAGGGCAGGGTACCTACGAG.